Each of the 13 T cell receptor beta chains below was sequenced from the same sample in a study of cytomegalovirus exposure and HLA in healthy donors. In the PCR, 60 Vbeta and 13 Jbeta primers were used. Repertoires were generated with immunoSEQ multiplex PCR, while TCRdb's copy carries only in-frame clones and drops some. The table includes a few hundred thousand clones, 77% detected once. Source material: PBMCs. The receptors originated from a woman in her sixties or seventies in good health and CMV-seropositive.

The chain employs TRBV6-5 and TRBJ2-3; D perhaps matches TRBD2 (5 bases). Trimming stripped 2 bases from V and 0 bases from J, with 9 bases between. Looked up from germline, CDR1 is MNHEY and CDR2 is SVGAGI. The CDR3 runs 15 residues. CDR3 sequence reads: CASSYGGSSTDTQYF. The CDR3 region has the DNA TGTGCCAGCAGTTACGGAGGCTCTAGCACAGATACGCAGTATTTT.

The CDR3 nucleotides read TGTGCCAGCTCACCAATGGCGGGGGGGCAAGAGACCCAGTACTTC. It yields the protein CASSPMAGGQETQYF. The chain employs TRBV18 and TRBJ2-5; 9 positions match TRBD2. Trimming took 2 bases from V and 2 from J; bases not matched to a gene: 3. Germline V gene data show CDR1 as KGHSH and CDR2 as LQKENI. The CDR3 extends over 15 amino acids.

The V and J genes are TRBV6-6 and TRBJ2-7; TRBD1 might be the D (6 bases). Trimming took off 0 bases at V and 4 bases at J, with 10 bases between the two ends. The CDR3 extends over 14 amino acids. Germline-derived CDR1 and CDR2 are MNHNY and SVGAGI (reference sequence). The CDR3, as DNA: TGTGCCAGCAGTTACTCTCACCAGGGGTACGAGCAGTACTTC. It codes for CASSYSHQGYEQYF.

This clone was counted between two and nine times. This chain links TRBV5-1 with TRBJ2-3; TRBD2 is a possible D gene (6 bases). The V gene lost 1 base and the J gene lost 3 bases, with 12 bases spanning the gap. Germline V lookup: CDR1 SGHRS, CDR2 YFSETQ. The CDR3 runs to 15 residues. The CDR3 coding sequence is TGCGCCAGCAGCTTGTTTGGACTAACGACAGATACGCAGTATTTT. Translating it yields CASSLFGLTTDTQYF.

As concerns this clone: Distinct nucleotide sequences in the sample also encode this CDR3. The chain uses TRBV18 and TRBJ2-1, with TRBD2 matching 14 bases. J lost 7 bases, V lost 3 bases, and 2 bases had no gene match. CDR3 length equals 15 residues. Germline CDR1 is KGHSH and CDR2 is LQKENI. CDR3 coding DNA: TGTGCCAGCTCACCGGGGACTAGCGGGAGAAATGAGCAGTTCTTC. Translation: CASSPGTSGRNEQFF. Using reference TRBV18 and TRBJ2-1 for the parts outside the CDR3, the full variable domain is NAGVMQNPRHLVRRRGQEARLRCSPMKGHSHVYWYRQLPEEGLKFMVYLQKENIIDESGMPKERFSAEFPKEGPSILRIQQVVRGDSAAYFCASSPGTSGRNEQFFGPGTRLTVL.

The chain is built from TRBV5-1 and TRBJ2-5; D is unresolved. The V and J ends lost 5 bases and 5 bases respectively, with 13 bases between them. This CDR3 is 13 amino acids long. Germline V gene lookup returns CDR1 SGHRS and CDR2 YFSETQ. CDR3 in amino acids: CASSPTPTETQYF. The DNA for the CDR3 is TGCGCCAGCAGTCCAACTCCGACTGAGACCCAGTACTTC.

This clone was counted only a few times. The gene calls are TRBV11-2 and TRBJ2-3, with D possibly matching TRBD1 (5 bases). The germline V gene encodes CDR1 SGHAT and CDR2 FQNNGV. V shed 8 bases and J shed 2 bases, with 14 bases lying between them. This CDR3 spans 14 amino acids. The CDR3 here is CASLGQISTDTQYF. CDR3 in DNA: TGTGCCAGCCTGGGGCAAATATCCACAGATACGCAGTATTTT. Variable domain in full (rest from reference TRBV11-2 and TRBJ2-3): EAGVAQSPRYKIIEKRQSVAFWCNPISGHATLYWYQQILGQGPKLLIQFQNNGVVDDSQLPKDRFSAERLKGVDSTLKIQPAKLEDSAVYLCASLGQISTDTQYFGPGTRLTVL.

The genes are TRBV2 and TRBJ2-7; D might be TRBD2 (6 bases). The CDR3 has 12 amino acids. The germline V gene has CDR1 SNHLY and CDR2 FYNNEI. Trimming removed 3 bases at V and 4 bases at J, with 7 bases between. The CDR3 region has the DNA TGTGCCAGCAGTGAGGGGGGATACGAGCAGTACTTC. As protein: CASSEGGYEQYF.

This chain uses TRBV2 with TRBJ2-3; D remains unclear. Between the trimmed V and J ends, which lost 6 bases and 4 bases, there was a span of 8 bases. The germline V gene has CDR1 SNHLY and CDR2 FYNNEI. This CDR3 spans 12 amino acids. This chain's CDR3 is CASRERSDTQYF. In nucleotides, the CDR3 is TGTGCCAGCAGGGAGCGCTCAGATACGCAGTATTTT.

V usage is TRBV2 and J usage is TRBJ2-7, with TRBD1 as a possible D gene (6 bases). From germline, CDR1 is SNHLY and CDR2 FYNNEI. The germline V and J ends were trimmed by 8 bases and 7 bases, with 21 bases remaining between them. The CDR3 runs 14 residues. CDR3 DNA: TGTGCCAGCGTGGGTGGGGGACAACCTATGGAGCAGTACTTC. Its translation: CASVGGGQPMEQYF.

V and J are TRBV11-2 and TRBJ2-5; 7 bases are shared with TRBD2. J lost 4 bases, V lost 5 bases, and 10 bases had no gene match. From germline, CDR1 is SGHAT and CDR2 FQNNGV. The CDR3 length is 15 residues. The CDR3 sequence: CASSRLTSAGETQYF. The CDR3 region has the DNA TGTGCCAGCAGCCGGTTAACTAGCGCCGGAGAGACCCAGTACTTC.

V gene TRBV29-1 combines with J gene TRBJ1-5; TRBD1 is a possible D gene (5 bases). V lost 5 bases to trimming and J lost 5 bases, with 10 bases between them. The germline CDR1 and CDR2 sequences are SQVTM and ANQGSEA. This CDR3 comprises 12 residues. The CDR3 loop reads CSVPDNYQPQHF. The CDR3 DNA follows: TGCAGCGTTCCGGACAATTATCAGCCCCAGCATTTT. Full variable domain (remainder filled in from reference TRBV29-1 and TRBJ1-5): SAVISQKPSRDICQRGTSLTIQCQVDSQVTMMFWYRQQPGQSLTLIATANQGSEATYESGFVIDKFPISRPNLTFSTLTVSNMSPEDSSIYLCSVPDNYQPQHFGDGTRLSIL.

The rearrangement joins TRBV29-1 to TRBJ1-2; 9 bases map to TRBD1. The J segment lost 2 bases and the V segment lost 3 bases, leaving 7 bases of the junction unmatched. The CDR3 extends over 15 amino acids. Germline values: CDR1 SQVTM, CDR2 ANQGSEA. The CDR3 here is CSVDLTGGANYGYTF. CDR3 sequence (DNA): TGCAGCGTTGACCTCACAGGGGGCGCAAACTATGGCTACACCTTC.